This entry lists 8 T cell receptor beta chains sequenced from one sample in a study of CXCR3-negative and CXCR3-positive naive CD8 T cells. The method, 5' RACE with UMI labels, was used to prepare the TRB cDNA libraries. Following a re-call of the 5' RACE reads, TCRdb has one entry per CDR3 protein and lacks DNA. The specimen's table records about 58,000 distinct CDR3 sequences. Sequenced input: naive CXCR3- CD8+ T cells from blood. Subset noted: CD45RO-CCR7+CD27+CD95- naive CD8+ T cells lacking CXCR3 (TNR3-). The source is a human donor in good health. Some clones in this sample may be carry-over from other donors' samples.

The CDR3 reads CASSLQSSIYGYTF. The J gene is TRBJ1-2, the V gene TRBV12-3 or TRBV12-4. This CDR3 comprises 14 residues.

J is TRBJ2-5 and V is TRBV6-6. This CDR3 region has 13 residues. Per germline, CDR1 MNHNY and CDR2 SVGAGI (reference sequence). The chain's CDR3 is CASSYVAQETQYF.

V and J are TRBV7-2 and TRBJ1-5. The CDR3 is 17 amino acids. Per the germline V gene, CDR1 is SGHTA and CDR2 is FQGNSA. The CDR3 sequence is CASSKPSQAGPNQPQHF.

This chain links TRBV6-2 or TRBV6-3 with TRBJ2-2. There are 13 residues in the CDR3. Germline values: CDR1 MNHEY, CDR2 SVGEGT. The chain's CDR3 is CASSYSWGGELFF.

The rearrangement uses TRBV29-1 and TRBJ2-7; TCRdb's D gene call, TRBD1, goes unchecked for lack of DNA. CDR1 and CDR2 from the germline V gene are SQVTM and ANQGSEA. The CDR3 loop spans 17 amino acids. The CDR3 protein is CSVEESGSGATPYEQYF.

CDR3 sequence reads: CASSLDGVGYTF. The gene calls are TRBV7-8 and TRBJ1-2. The germline V gene has CDR1 SGHVS and CDR2 FQNEAQ. The length of the CDR3 is 12 residues.

This rearrangement joins TRBV29-1 to TRBJ2-7; TCRdb picks TRBD1, but there is no DNA to check that call. Per germline, CDR1 SQVTM and CDR2 ANQGSEA. CDR3 size: 14 residues. The CDR3 loop reads CSGGQAGNSYEQYF.

The gene calls are TRBV6-2 or TRBV6-3 and TRBJ2-4; with no DNA, the TCRdb D assignment of TRBD1 cannot be verified. CDR3 length equals 16 residues. From germline, CDR1 is MNHEY and CDR2 SVGEGT. The CDR3 spells CASSKPLEGGENIQYF.